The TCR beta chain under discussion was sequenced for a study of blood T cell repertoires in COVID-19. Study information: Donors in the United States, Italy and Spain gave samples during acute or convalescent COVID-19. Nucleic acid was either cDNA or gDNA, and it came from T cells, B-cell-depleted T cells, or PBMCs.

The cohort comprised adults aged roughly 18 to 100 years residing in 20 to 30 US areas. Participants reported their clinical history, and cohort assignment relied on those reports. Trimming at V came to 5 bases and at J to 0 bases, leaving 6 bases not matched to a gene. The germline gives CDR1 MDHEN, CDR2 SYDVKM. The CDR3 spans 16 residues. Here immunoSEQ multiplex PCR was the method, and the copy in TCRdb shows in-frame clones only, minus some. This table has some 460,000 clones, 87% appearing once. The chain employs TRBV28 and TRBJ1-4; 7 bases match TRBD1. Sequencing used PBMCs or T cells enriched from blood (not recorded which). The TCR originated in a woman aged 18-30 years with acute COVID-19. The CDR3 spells CASSTGTAATNEKLFF. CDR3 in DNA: TGTGCCAGCAGTACCGGGACAGCTGCAACTAATGAAAAACTGTTTTTT.